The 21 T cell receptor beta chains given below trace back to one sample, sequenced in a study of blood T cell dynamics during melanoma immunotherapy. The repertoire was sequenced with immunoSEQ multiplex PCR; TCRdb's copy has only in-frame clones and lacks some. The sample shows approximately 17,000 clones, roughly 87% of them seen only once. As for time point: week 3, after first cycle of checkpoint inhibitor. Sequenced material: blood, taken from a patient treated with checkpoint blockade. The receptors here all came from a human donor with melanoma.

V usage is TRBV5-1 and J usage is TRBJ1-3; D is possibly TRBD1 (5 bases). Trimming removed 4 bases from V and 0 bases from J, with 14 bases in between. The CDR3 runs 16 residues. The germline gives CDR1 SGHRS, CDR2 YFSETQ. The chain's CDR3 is CASSPGTFFSGNTIYF. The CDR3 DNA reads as TGCGCCAGCAGCCCGGGGACGTTTTTCTCTGGAAACACCATATATTTT.

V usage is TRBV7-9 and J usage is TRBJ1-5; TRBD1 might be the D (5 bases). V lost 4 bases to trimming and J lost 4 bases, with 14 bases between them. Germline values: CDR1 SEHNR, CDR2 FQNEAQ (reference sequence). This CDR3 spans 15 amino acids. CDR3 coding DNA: TGTGCCAGCAGCTCTTACGGGACCCCAAATCAGCCCCAGCATTTT. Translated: CASSSYGTPNQPQHF.

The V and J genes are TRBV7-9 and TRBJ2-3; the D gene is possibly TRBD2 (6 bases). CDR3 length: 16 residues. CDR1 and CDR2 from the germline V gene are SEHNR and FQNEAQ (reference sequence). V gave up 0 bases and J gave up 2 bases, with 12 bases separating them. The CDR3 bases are TGTGCCAGCAGCTTAGCTAGCGGAGGGGCCACAGATACGCAGTATTTT. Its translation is CASSLASGGATDTQYF.

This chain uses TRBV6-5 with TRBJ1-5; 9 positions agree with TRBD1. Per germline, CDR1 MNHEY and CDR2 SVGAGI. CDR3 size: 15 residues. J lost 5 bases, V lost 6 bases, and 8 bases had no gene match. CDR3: CASRETGGVDQPQHF. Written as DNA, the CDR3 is TGTGCCAGCAGAGAAACAGGGGGCGTCGATCAGCCCCAGCATTTT.

The chain's CDR3 is CASSQSFPGQGNTIYF. CDR3 in DNA: TGTGCCAGCAGCCAAAGCTTTCCGGGACAGGGAAACACCATATATTTT. The chain links TRBV7-8 to TRBJ1-3; 7 bases agree with TRBD1. Germline loops: CDR1 SGHVS, CDR2 FQNEAQ. The V segment lost 5 bases and the J segment 4 bases; nucleotides outside the gene matches: 11. The CDR3 has 16 amino acids.

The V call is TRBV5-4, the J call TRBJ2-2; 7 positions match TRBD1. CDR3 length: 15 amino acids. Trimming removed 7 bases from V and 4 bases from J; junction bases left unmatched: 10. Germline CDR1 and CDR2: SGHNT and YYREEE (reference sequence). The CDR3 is CASHPGTETTGELFF. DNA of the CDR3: TGTGCCAGCCACCCCGGGACAGAGACCACCGGGGAGCTGTTTTTT.

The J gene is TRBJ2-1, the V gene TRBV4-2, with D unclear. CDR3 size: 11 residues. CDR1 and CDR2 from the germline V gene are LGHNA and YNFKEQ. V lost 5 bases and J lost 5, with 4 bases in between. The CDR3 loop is CASSYNNEQFF. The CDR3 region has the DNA TGTGCCAGCAGCTACAACAATGAGCAGTTCTTC.

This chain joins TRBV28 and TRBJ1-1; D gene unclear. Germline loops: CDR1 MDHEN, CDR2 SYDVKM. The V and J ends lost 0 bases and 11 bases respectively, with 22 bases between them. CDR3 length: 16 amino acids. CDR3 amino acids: CASSLWWQPVPAGAFF. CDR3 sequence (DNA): TGTGCCAGCAGTTTATGGTGGCAGCCCGTGCCCGCTGGGGCTTTCTTT.

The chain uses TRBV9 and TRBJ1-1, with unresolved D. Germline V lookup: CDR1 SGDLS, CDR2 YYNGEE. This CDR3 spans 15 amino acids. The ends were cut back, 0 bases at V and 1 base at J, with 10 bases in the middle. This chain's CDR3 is CASSVESGPNTEAFF. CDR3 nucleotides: TGTGCCAGCAGCGTAGAGTCAGGCCCGAACACTGAAGCTTTCTTT.

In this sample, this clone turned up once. The CDR3 DNA reads TGTGCCAGCAGTCACCTGGCGGGGGAATACACAGATACGCAGTATTTT. This gives the protein CASSHLAGEYTDTQYF. This chain links TRBV2 with TRBJ2-3; 7 nucleotides match TRBD2. Germline CDR1 and CDR2: SNHLY and FYNNEI. The CDR3 has 16 amino acids. V was pared by 5 bases and J by 2 bases, with 10 bases of the junction left unmatched.

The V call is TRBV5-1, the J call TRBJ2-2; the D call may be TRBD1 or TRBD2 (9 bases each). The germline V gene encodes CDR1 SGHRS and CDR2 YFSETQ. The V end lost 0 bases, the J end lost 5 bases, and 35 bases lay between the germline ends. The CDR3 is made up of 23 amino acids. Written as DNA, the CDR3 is TGCGCCAGCAGCTTGGCCCCAACGCGACAGGGGGAGAGGCTAGCGGGATATACCGGGGAGCTGTTTTTT. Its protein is CASSLAPTRQGERLAGYTGELFF.

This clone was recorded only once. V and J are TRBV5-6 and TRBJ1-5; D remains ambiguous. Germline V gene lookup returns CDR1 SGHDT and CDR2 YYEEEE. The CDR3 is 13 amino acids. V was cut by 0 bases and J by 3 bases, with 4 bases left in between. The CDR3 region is CASSLGVNQPQHF. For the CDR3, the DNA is TGTGCCAGCAGCTTGGGAGTCAATCAGCCCCAGCATTTT.

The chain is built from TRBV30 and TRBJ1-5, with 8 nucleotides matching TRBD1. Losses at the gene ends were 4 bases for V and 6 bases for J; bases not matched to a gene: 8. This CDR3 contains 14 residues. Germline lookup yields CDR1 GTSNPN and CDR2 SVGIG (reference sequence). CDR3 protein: CAWTGQGAGQPQHF. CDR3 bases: TGTGCCTGGACCGGACAGGGAGCCGGTCAGCCCCAGCATTTT. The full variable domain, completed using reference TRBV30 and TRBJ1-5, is SQTIHQWPATLVQPVGSPLSLECTVEGTSNPNLYWYRQAAGRGLQLLFYSVGIGQISSEVPQNLSASRPQDRQFILSSKKLLLSDSGFYLCAWTGQGAGQPQHFGDGTRLSIL.

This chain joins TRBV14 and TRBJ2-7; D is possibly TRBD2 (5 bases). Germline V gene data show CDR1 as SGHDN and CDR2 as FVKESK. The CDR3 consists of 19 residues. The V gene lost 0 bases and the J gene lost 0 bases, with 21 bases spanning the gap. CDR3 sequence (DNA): TGTGCCAGCAGCCAAGATAAGGGATGGGGAGCGACGAGCTCCTACGAGCAGTACTTC. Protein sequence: CASSQDKGWGATSSYEQYF.

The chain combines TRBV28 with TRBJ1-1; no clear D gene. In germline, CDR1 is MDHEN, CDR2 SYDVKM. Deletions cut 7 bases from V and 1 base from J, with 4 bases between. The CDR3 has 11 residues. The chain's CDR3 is CASTQNTEAFF. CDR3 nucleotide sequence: TGTGCCAGCACACAGAACACTGAAGCTTTCTTT. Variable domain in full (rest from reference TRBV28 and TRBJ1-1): DVKVTQSSRYLVKRTGEKVFLECVQDMDHENMFWYRQDPGLGLRLIYFSYDVKMKEKGDIPEGYSVSREKKERFSLILESASTNQTSMYLCASTQNTEAFFGQGTRLTVV.

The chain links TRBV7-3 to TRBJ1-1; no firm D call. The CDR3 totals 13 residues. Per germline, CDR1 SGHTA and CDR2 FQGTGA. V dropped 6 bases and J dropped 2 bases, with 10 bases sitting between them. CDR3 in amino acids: CASSPAFNTEAFF. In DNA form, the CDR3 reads TGTGCCAGCAGTCCAGCGTTTAACACTGAAGCTTTCTTT.

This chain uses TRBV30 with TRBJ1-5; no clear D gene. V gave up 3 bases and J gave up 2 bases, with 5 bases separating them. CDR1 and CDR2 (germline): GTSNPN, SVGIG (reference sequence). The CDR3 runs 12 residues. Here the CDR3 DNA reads TGTGCCTGGAGGGCTGGCAATCAGCCCCAGCATTTT. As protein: CAWRAGNQPQHF.

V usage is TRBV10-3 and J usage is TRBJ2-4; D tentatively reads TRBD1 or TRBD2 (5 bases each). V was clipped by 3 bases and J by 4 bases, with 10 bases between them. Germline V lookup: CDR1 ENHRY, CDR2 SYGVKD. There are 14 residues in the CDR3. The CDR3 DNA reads TGTGCCATCAGTGACGGGGACCCGAAAAACATTCAGTACTTC. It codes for CAISDGDPKNIQYF.

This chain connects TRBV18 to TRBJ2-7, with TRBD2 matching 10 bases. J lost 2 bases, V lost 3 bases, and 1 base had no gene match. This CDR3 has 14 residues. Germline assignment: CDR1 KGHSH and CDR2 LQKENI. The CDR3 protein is CASSPTSGAYEQYF. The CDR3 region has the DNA TGTGCCAGCTCACCCACTAGCGGGGCCTACGAGCAGTACTTC.

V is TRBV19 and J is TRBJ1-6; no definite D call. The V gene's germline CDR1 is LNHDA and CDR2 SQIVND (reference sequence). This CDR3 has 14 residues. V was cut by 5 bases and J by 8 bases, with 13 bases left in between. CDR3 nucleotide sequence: TGTGCCAGTAGTCTGACCCGAGGCGATTCACCCCTCCACTTT. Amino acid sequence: CASSLTRGDSPLHF.

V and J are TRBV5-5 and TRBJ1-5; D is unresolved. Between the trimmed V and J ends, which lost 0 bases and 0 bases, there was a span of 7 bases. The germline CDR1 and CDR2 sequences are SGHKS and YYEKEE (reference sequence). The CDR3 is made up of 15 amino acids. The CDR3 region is CASSLVENSNQPQHF. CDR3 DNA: TGTGCCAGCAGCTTGGTCGAAAATAGCAATCAGCCCCAGCATTTT.